A single sample is the source of the 27 T cell receptor beta chains below, sequenced in a study of shared clonotypes between healthy human individuals. Profiling relied on immunoSEQ multiplex PCR, and the TCRdb table lists in-frame clones only, not all of them. The data contain around 500,000 clones, roughly 80% of them singletons. The sample was PBMCs. These receptors were obtained from a woman aged 40 to 50 in good health. Some clones in this sample may be carry-over from other donors' samples.

This clone was found once. The chain joins TRBV11-2 to TRBJ1-2; TRBD1 is a possible D gene (5 bases). CDR1 and CDR2 (germline): SGHAT, FQNNGV. This CDR3 spans 16 amino acids. V lost 5 bases, J lost 2 bases, and 18 bases lay in between. CDR3 protein: CASSPIRGRLNYGYTF. The CDR3 DNA reads TGTGCCAGCAGCCCTATCCGGGGACGGCTGAACTATGGCTACACCTTC.

As to this clone: At one boundary the junction diverges from the germline segment, which might be a read error. V usage is TRBV7-9 and J usage is TRBJ2-1; no definite D call. In germline, CDR1 is SEHNR, CDR2 FQNEAQ (reference sequence). This CDR3 is built from 12 residues. The chain's CDR3 is CASNLKGNEQFF. CDR3 bases: TGTGCCAGCAACTTAAAGGGCAATGAGCAGTTCTTC.

The CDR3 reads CASSSRGGGPKSEQFF. The CDR3 DNA is TGTGCCAGCAGCTCCCGCGGGGGAGGACCAAAATCTGAGCAGTTCTTC. V gene TRBV28 combines with J gene TRBJ2-1; TRBD2 agrees at 7 bases. Germline loops: CDR1 MDHEN, CDR2 SYDVKM. The CDR3 totals 16 residues. Trimming removed 6 bases from V and 9 bases from J; junction bases left unmatched: 17.

This chain links TRBV6-1 with TRBJ2-3; TRBD2 might be the D (5 bases). This CDR3 spans 11 amino acids. Trimming shortened V by 3 bases and J by 8 bases, and 6 bases separated the two germline ends. Germline V gene data show CDR1 as MNHNS and CDR2 as SASEGT. The DNA for the CDR3 is TGTGCCAGCAGTGATGGAGGTACGCAGTATTTT. This sequence encodes CASSDGGTQYF.

V is TRBV2 and J is TRBJ2-1; the match to TRBD1 covers 10 bases. From germline, CDR1 is SNHLY and CDR2 FYNNEI. Germline trimming cut 7 bases from V and 9 bases from J; bases unmatched to any gene: 9. The CDR3 consists of 14 residues. The CDR3: CASIGTGVVGEQFF. The DNA of the CDR3 is TGTGCCAGCATCGGGACAGGGGTAGTCGGTGAGCAGTTCTTC.

This sequence joins TRBV9 and TRBJ2-1; 8 bases agree with TRBD2. Germline loops: CDR1 SGDLS, CDR2 YYNGEE. The CDR3 contains 15 residues. J was trimmed by 3 bases and V by 4 bases; bases with no gene match: 6. The DNA of the CDR3 is TGTGCCAGCAGCAACGGCGGGAGGAACTACAATGAGCAGTTCTTC. Its translation is CASSNGGRNYNEQFF.

This clone was counted once. The V call is TRBV18, the J call TRBJ1-5; tentative D call: TRBD1 (5 bases). Trimming took off 4 bases at V and 2 bases at J, with 9 bases between the two ends. The CDR3 extends over 14 amino acids. Germline V gene sequence: CDR1 KGHSH, CDR2 LQKENI. The CDR3 nucleotides read TGTGCCAGCTCACAGGGGATTGGCAATCAGCCCCAGCATTTT. Residues: CASSQGIGNQPQHF.

This clone was detected only a few times. CDR3 DNA sequence: TGTGCCAGCAGCCAAGAGGTGGAAGGAGGGTACACCGGGGAGCTGTTTTTT. Protein product: CASSQEVEGGYTGELFF. The chain joins TRBV4-2 to TRBJ2-2, with D maybe TRBD2 (6 bases). V lost 0 bases, J lost 3 bases, and 14 bases lay in between. In germline, CDR1 is LGHNA, CDR2 YNFKEQ. This CDR3 comprises 17 residues.

The V and J genes are TRBV13 and TRBJ1-2; D is perhaps TRBD1 (6 bases). Between the trimmed V and J ends, which lost 0 bases and 0 bases, there was a span of 8 bases. CDR1 is PRHDT and CDR2 is FYEKMQ in the germline V gene (reference sequence). The CDR3 covers 15 residues. The CDR3, as DNA: TGTGCCAGCAGCTTAGGCGGGACACCTAACTATGGCTACACCTTC. Protein: CASSLGGTPNYGYTF. The variable domain in full, completed from reference TRBV13 and TRBJ1-2, reads AAGVIQSPRHLIKEKRETATLKCYPIPRHDTVYWYQQGPGQDPQFLISFYEKMQSDKGSIPDRFSAQQFSDYHSELNMSSLELGDSALYFCASSLGGTPNYGYTFGSGTRLTVV.

The genes are TRBV10-3 and TRBJ2-3; D uncertain. This CDR3 is 13 amino acids long. Per the germline V gene, CDR1 is ENHRY and CDR2 is SYGVKD. Trimming pared 10 bases from V and 1 base from J, leaving 12 bases between. CDR3 protein: CATKDGGTDTQYF. In DNA, the CDR3 is TGTGCCACGAAGGACGGAGGCACAGATACGCAGTATTTT.

This chain uses TRBV7-2 with TRBJ1-5; 11 bases match TRBD1. V gave up 2 bases and J gave up 6 bases; unmatched junction bases: 3. There are 15 residues in the CDR3. The germline V gene has CDR1 SGHTA and CDR2 FQGNSA. The CDR3 region is CASSLWTGGSQPQHF. CDR3 nucleotides: TGTGCCAGCAGCTTATGGACAGGGGGCAGTCAGCCCCAGCATTTT.

There are a few counts of this clone. V and J are TRBV7-9 and TRBJ1-6; 7 nucleotides line up with TRBD1. This CDR3 is built from 15 residues. Trimming removed 5 bases from V and 7 bases from J; junction bases left unmatched: 8. Germline V lookup: CDR1 SEHNR, CDR2 FQNEAQ (reference sequence). As DNA, the CDR3 is TGTGCCAGCAGCCTTACAGGGGCCCCGAATTCACCCCTCCACTTT. Its protein is CASSLTGAPNSPLHF.

The chain combines TRBV7-8 with TRBJ1-5, with 10 nucleotides matching TRBD1. The trim removed 5 bases at V and 7 bases at J, leaving 11 bases unmatched. CDR3 length: 16 amino acids. The germline V gene has CDR1 SGHVS and CDR2 FQNEAQ. Here the CDR3 DNA reads TGTGCCAGCAGCCGATGGGGGGACAGGGGTGACCAGCCCCAGCATTTT. Translating gives CASSRWGDRGDQPQHF.

The chain joins TRBV4-2 to TRBJ2-3; perhaps TRBD2 as D (6 bases). V was clipped by 2 bases and J by 0 bases, with 15 bases between them. This CDR3 is 17 amino acids long. Per the germline V gene, CDR1 is LGHNA and CDR2 is YNFKEQ. The CDR3 is CASSQLGGTTSTDTQYF. The CDR3 nucleotides are TGTGCCAGCAGCCAACTCGGCGGGACCACTAGCACAGATACGCAGTATTTT.

This clone was seen a few times. The chain joins TRBV5-1 to TRBJ2-2; TRBD2 matches at 7 bases. V shed 6 bases and J 1 base; nucleotides not matched to a gene: 6. The CDR3 is 15 amino acids. Germline CDR1 reads SGHRS; CDR2 reads YFSETQ. In DNA form, the CDR3 reads TGCGCCAGCACCCTAAGGGAGGGGAACACCGGGGAGCTGTTTTTT. Translating it yields CASTLREGNTGELFF. The variable domain in full, with the rest retrieved from reference TRBV5-1 and TRBJ2-2, is KAGVTQTPRYLIKTRGQQVTLSCSPISGHRSVSWYQQTPGQGLQFLFEYFSETQRNKGNFPGRFSGRQFSNSRSEMNVSTLELGDSALYLCASTLREGNTGELFFGEGSRLTVL.

Written as DNA, the CDR3 is TGTGCCAGCAACCTAGCGGGTTACTCCTACAATGAGCAGTTCTTC. Translating gives CASNLAGYSYNEQFF. The chain couples TRBV11-2 to TRBJ2-1, with 8 bases aligning to TRBD2. CDR3 length equals 15 residues. Germline assignment: CDR1 SGHAT and CDR2 FQNNGV. With V trimmed by 7 bases and J by 0 bases, 5 bases remained unmatched.

This clone was seen once. The genes are TRBV7-2 and TRBJ1-4; 7 nucleotides line up with TRBD1. V shed 2 bases, J shed 7 bases, and the junction held 4 bases outside the gene matches. The CDR3 spans 14 residues. Germline V gives CDR1 SGHTA, CDR2 FQGNSA. The CDR3 loop reads CASSLTGVGEKLFF. CDR3 bases: TGTGCCAGCAGCTTAACAGGGGTTGGTGAAAAACTGTTTTTT.

CDR3 sequence (DNA): TGCACCGGGACAGGGGGCTCTGAAGCTTTCTTT. It yields the protein CTGTGGSEAFF. V and J are TRBV29-1 and TRBJ1-1, with 12 bases that match TRBD1. CDR3 length equals 11 residues. CDR1 is SQVTM and CDR2 is ANQGSEA in the germline V gene. Using reference TRBV29-1 and TRBJ1-1 for the parts outside the CDR3, the full variable domain is SAVISQKPSRDICQRGTSLTIQCQVDSQVTMMFWYRQQPGQSLTLIATANQGSEATYESGFVIDKFPISRPNLTFSTLTVSNMSPEDSSIYLCTGTGGSEAFFGQGTRLTVV.

The chain couples TRBV5-4 to TRBJ2-1; 9 bases match TRBD2. This CDR3 contains 14 residues. Germline V lookup: CDR1 SGHNT, CDR2 YYREEE (reference sequence). Trimming cost V 2 bases and J 6 bases; bases outside gene matches: 3. Written as DNA, the CDR3 is TGTGCCAGCAGCTTAGCGGGAGGTTCCAATGAGCAGTTCTTC. This translates into CASSLAGGSNEQFF. Supplemented by reference TRBV5-4 and TRBJ2-1, the full variable domain reads ETGVTQSPTHLIKTRGQQVTLRCSSQSGHNTVSWYQQALGQGPQFIFQYYREEENGRGNFPPRFSGLQFPNYSSELNVNALELDDSALYLCASSLAGGSNEQFFGPGTRLTVL.

V usage is TRBV5-1 and J usage is TRBJ2-3; possible D gene TRBD1, 5 bases. Germline assignment: CDR1 SGHRS and CDR2 YFSETQ. The CDR3 spans 14 residues. V lost 1 base, J lost 0 bases, and 6 bases lay in between. The CDR3 spells CASSLQGSTDTQYF. The CDR3 nucleotides are TGCGCCAGCAGCTTGCAGGGTAGCACAGATACGCAGTATTTT.

The V and J genes are TRBV25-1 and TRBJ2-2; D is undetermined. V shed 3 bases and J shed 5 bases, with 4 bases lying between them. CDR3 length: 12 amino acids. Germline V gene sequence: CDR1 MGHDK, CDR2 SYGVNS. The CDR3 nucleotides are TGTGCCAGCAGTGACGGTACCGGGGAGCTGTTTTTT. Its protein is CASSDGTGELFF.

In its sample, this clone was seen many times. The sample carries other DNA sequences with the same CDR3. The CDR3 DNA follows: TGTGCCAGCAGTGACTCGAGAGACACCGGGGAGCTGTTTTTT. Its protein is CASSDSRDTGELFF. The chain combines TRBV6-4 with TRBJ2-2; D not certain. The CDR3 sequence is 14 residues long. Trimming removed 0 bases from V and 3 bases from J, with 5 bases in between. Germline CDR1 MRHNA, CDR2 SNTAGT.

The J gene is TRBJ2-7, the V gene TRBV28, with TRBD2 identical over 8 bases. Germline trimming cut 6 bases from V and 2 bases from J; bases unmatched to any gene: 6. CDR3 length: 14 residues. CDR1 MDHEN and CDR2 SYDVKM come from the germline V gene. The CDR3 DNA sequence: TGTGCCAGCAGAACAGCGGGGGAGGCCTACGAGCAGTACTTC. Translation gives CASRTAGEAYEQYF.

Written as DNA, the CDR3 is TGTGCCAGGATAGCCACAGGGAGCTCCTACGAGCAGTACTTC. Its protein product is CARIATGSSYEQYF. V and J are TRBV7-9 and TRBJ2-7; D perhaps matches TRBD1 (6 bases). The CDR3 length is 14 residues. CDR1 is SEHNR, CDR2 FQNEAQ, per germline (reference sequence). V lost 9 bases to trimming and J lost 0 bases, with 15 bases between them.

There are a few counts of this clone. The chain recombines TRBV7-9 with TRBJ2-7; TRBD2 agrees at 10 bases. J was trimmed by 2 bases and V by 5 bases; bases with no gene match: 3. Germline CDR1 is SEHNR and CDR2 is FQNEAQ (reference sequence). The CDR3 is 14 amino acids. For the CDR3, the DNA is TGTGCCAGCAGCCCCCTAGCGGGAGCCTACGAGCAGTACTTC. Its protein product is CASSPLAGAYEQYF. The variable domain in full, with the rest retrieved from reference TRBV7-9 and TRBJ2-7, is DTGVSQNPRHKITKRGQNVTFRCDPISEHNRLYWYRQTLGQGPEFLTYFQNEAQLEKSRLLSDRFSAERPKGSFSTLEIQRTEQGDSAMYLCASSPLAGAYEQYFGPGTRLTVT.

This chain links TRBV29-1 with TRBJ2-5; possibly TRBD1 for D (6 bases). Trimming stripped 4 bases from V and 2 bases from J, with 17 bases between. The CDR3 spans 15 residues. Germline assignment: CDR1 SQVTM and CDR2 ANQGSEA. The CDR3 region has the DNA TGCAGCGTTGTTGGGGTAGGGGGAAGACAAGAGACCCAGTACTTC. This encodes CSVVGVGGRQETQYF. The whole variable domain, remainder taken from reference TRBV29-1 and TRBJ2-5, is SAVISQKPSRDICQRGTSLTIQCQVDSQVTMMFWYRQQPGQSLTLIATANQGSEATYESGFVIDKFPISRPNLTFSTLTVSNMSPEDSSIYLCSVVGVGGRQETQYFGPGTRLLVL.

The chain uses TRBV28 and TRBJ2-1; 8 positions agree with TRBD2. Germline V CDR1 and CDR2: MDHEN, SYDVKM. This CDR3 spans 16 amino acids. V shed 5 bases, J shed 9 bases, and the junction held 15 bases outside the gene matches. The CDR3 spells CASSTPDGRAGGEQFF. CDR3 nucleotide sequence: TGTGCCAGCAGTACACCCGACGGGAGGGCCGGTGGTGAGCAGTTCTTC. The whole variable domain, remainder taken from reference TRBV28 and TRBJ2-1, is DVKVTQSSRYLVKRTGEKVFLECVQDMDHENMFWYRQDPGLGLRLIYFSYDVKMKEKGDIPEGYSVSREKKERFSLILESASTNQTSMYLCASSTPDGRAGGEQFFGPGTRLTVL.